This T cell receptor beta chain appears in the sequencing data of a study of a mutant IDH1 vaccine in newly diagnosed glioma. V lost 6 bases, J lost 7 bases, and 11 bases stayed unmatched. Germline V gene lookup returns CDR1 MNHEY and CDR2 SVGAGI. There are 15 residues in the CDR3. Measured with immunoSEQ multiplex PCR; TCRdb has only the in-frame clones, and not every one. This table has tens of thousands of clones, approximately 86% appearing once. Regarding this clone: Its antigen is not known.

Time point meaning: week 5, during vaccination. Doses consisted of 300 ug of mutant IDH1 20-mer peptide each, paired with topical imiquimod. New WHO grade 3 or 4 IDH1-mutant, ATRX-lost astrocytomas were present in all donors. V and J are TRBV6-5 and TRBJ2-5; TRBD2 agrees at 10 bases. This TCR derives from a woman between 35 and 50 years old with glioma. Some clones in this sample may be carry-over from other donors' samples. The source material was peripheral blood mononuclear cells (PBMCs), sampled from a glioma patient whose treatment included an IDH1 peptide vaccine. CDR3 in DNA: TGTGCCAGCAGCCCCCGCGCTAGCGGGAGCGGGACCCAGTACTTC. Its translation is CASSPRASGSGTQYF.